What follows is one T cell receptor beta chain and its context. Its matching antigen is unknown. This specimen belongs to a study of blood T cells in healthy people across ages. Study results and caveats: A strong correlation between TCR beta diversity and naive T cell percentage was seen. Donor CMV status, an unknown factor, possibly confounded changes in expanded clonotypes. Comparison with aged donors showed that long-lived donors had more naive CD4+ cells and higher diversity.

Next came a second PCR, run for roughly 7 to 12 cycles, which used a sample-barcoded 5' primer along with a J-beta primer mix. TCRdb redid the calling of the 5' RACE reads with MiXCR, one entry per CDR3 protein. Of some 1.4 million distinct CDR3 sequences listed, approximately 42% are singletons. This CDR3 region has 13 residues. The germline V gene encodes CDR1 LGHDT and CDR2 YNNKEL (reference sequence). V gave up 1 base and J gave up 6 bases, with 7 bases separating them. The sequenced sample was blood. The receptor was derived from a woman in her late teens or twenties in good health. V gene TRBV3-1 combines with J gene TRBJ2-1; D is undetermined. CDR3 loop: CASSQGFSNEQFF. CDR3 nucleotides: TGTGCCAGCAGCCAAGGTTTTAGCAATGAGCAGTTCTTC.